The entry that follows covers one T cell receptor (beta chain) sequence. Antigen specificity is unknown. These data are taken from a study of T cell responses to AZD1222 COVID-19 vaccine. Study-level points and caveats: Repertoire sampling occurred only after the peak T cell response. In a largely white British group with more females than males, clonal diversity was possibly underestimated.

The CDR3 is 13 residues long. CDR1 is GTSNPN, CDR2 SVGIG, per germline (reference sequence). V lost 3 bases to trimming and J lost 0 bases, with 7 bases between them. The repertoire was sequenced with immunoSEQ multiplex PCR; TCRdb's copy has only in-frame clones and lacks some. The sample lists about 150,000 clones; about 88% were seen once. V gene TRBV30 combines with J gene TRBJ2-3; D gene ambiguous. The TCR originated in an adult in good health. Here the sequenced sample was peripheral blood, taken on day 0 of AZD1222 vaccination. CDR3 region: CAWRQPSTDTQYF. Here the CDR3 DNA reads TGTGCCTGGAGGCAGCCCAGCACAGATACGCAGTATTTT.